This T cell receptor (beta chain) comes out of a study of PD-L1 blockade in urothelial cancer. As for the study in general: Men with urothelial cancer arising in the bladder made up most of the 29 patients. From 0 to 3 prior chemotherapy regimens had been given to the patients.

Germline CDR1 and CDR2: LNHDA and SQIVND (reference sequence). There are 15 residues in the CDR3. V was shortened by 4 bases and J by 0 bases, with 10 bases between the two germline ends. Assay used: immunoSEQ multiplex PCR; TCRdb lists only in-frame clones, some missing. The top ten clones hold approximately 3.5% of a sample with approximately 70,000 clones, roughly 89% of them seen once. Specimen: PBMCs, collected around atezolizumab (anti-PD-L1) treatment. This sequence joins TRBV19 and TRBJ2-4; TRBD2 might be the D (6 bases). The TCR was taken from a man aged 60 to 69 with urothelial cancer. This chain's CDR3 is CASSRGELAKNIQYF. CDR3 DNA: TGTGCCAGTAGTAGGGGGGAGCTAGCCAAAAACATTCAGTACTTC.